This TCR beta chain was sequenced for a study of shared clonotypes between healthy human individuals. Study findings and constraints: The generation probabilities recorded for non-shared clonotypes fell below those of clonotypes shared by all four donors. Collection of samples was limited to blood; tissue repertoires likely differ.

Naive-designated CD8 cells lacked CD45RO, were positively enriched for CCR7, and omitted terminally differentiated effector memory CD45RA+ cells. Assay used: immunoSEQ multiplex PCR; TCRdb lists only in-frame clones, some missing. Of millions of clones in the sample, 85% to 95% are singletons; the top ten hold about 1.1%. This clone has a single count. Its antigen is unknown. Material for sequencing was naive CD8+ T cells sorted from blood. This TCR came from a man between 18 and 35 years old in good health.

In nucleotides, the CDR3 is TGTGCCAGCAGCTTGGGACAGGGTGCTAACTATGGCTACACCTTC. Protein product: CASSLGQGANYGYTF. The gene calls are TRBV7-8 and TRBJ1-2; TRBD1 agrees at 9 bases. CDR3 length equals 15 residues. V lost 3 bases, J lost 0 bases, and 2 bases stayed unmatched. Germline loops: CDR1 SGHVS, CDR2 FQNEAQ.